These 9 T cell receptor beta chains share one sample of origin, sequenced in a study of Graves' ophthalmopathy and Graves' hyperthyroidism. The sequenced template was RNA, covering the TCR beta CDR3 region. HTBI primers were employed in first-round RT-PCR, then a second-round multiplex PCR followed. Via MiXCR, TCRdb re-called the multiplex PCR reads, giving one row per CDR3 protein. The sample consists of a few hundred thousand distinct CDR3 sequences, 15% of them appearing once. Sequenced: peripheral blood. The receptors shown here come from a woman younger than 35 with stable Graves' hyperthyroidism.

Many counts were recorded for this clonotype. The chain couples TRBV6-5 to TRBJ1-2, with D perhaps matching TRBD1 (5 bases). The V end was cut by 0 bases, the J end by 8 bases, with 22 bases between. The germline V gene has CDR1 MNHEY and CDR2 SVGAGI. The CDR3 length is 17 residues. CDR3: CASSYSDLGARGEGYTF. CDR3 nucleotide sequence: TGTGCCAGCAGTTACTCAGACCTCGGGGCGCGGGGGGAAGGCTACACCTTC.

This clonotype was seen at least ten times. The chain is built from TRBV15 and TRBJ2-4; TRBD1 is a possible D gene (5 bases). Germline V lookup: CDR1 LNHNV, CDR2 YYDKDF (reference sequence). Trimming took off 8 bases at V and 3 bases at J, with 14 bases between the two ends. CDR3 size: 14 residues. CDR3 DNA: TGTGCCACCCAGGGCAGATGGGGCAAAAACATTCAGTACTTC. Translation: CATQGRWGKNIQYF.

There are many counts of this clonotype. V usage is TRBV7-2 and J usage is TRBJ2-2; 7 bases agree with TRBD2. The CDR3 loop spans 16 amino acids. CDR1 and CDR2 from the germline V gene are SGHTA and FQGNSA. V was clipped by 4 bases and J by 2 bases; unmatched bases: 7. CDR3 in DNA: TGTGCCAGCAGCTCCCGGGACTACCTAAACACCGGGGAGCTGTTTTTT. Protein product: CASSSRDYLNTGELFF. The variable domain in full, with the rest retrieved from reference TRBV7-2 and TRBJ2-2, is GAGVSQSPSNKVTEKGKDVELRCDPISGHTALYWYRQSLGQGLEFLIYFQGNSAPDKSGLPSDRFSAERTGGSVSTLTIQRTQQEDSAVYLCASSSRDYLNTGELFFGEGSRLTVL.

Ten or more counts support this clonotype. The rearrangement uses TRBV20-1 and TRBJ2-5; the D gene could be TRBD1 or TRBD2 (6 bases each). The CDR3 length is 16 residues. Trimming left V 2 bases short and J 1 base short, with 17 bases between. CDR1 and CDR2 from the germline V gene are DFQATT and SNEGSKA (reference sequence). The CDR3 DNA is TGCAGTGCTAGACGGGGGACGGGACACCTCCAAGAGACCCAGTACTTC. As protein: CSARRGTGHLQETQYF.

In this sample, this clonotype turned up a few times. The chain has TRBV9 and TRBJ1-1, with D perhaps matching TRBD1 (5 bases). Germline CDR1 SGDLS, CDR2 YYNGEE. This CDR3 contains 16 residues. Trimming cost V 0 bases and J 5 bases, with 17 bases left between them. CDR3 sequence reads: CASSVGSSAPGTEAFF. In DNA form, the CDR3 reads TGTGCCAGCAGCGTAGGGTCCTCAGCCCCAGGGACTGAAGCTTTCTTT. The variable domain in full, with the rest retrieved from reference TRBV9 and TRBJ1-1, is DSGVTQTPKHLITATGQRVTLRCSPRSGDLSVYWYQQSLDQGLQFLIQYYNGEERAKGNILERFSAQQFPDLHSELNLSSLELGDSALYFCASSVGSSAPGTEAFFGQGTRLTVV.

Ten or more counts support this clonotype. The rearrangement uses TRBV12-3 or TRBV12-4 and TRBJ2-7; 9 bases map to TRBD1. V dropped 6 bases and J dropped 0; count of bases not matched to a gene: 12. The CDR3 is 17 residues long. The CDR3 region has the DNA TGTGCCAGCAGCCCCTTTGGGACAGGGAGGGCCTCCTACGAGCAGTACTTC. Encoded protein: CASSPFGTGRASYEQYF.

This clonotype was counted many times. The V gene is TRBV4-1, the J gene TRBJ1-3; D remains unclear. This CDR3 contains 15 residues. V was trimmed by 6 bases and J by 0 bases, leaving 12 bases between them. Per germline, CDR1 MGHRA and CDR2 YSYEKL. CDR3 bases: TGCGCCAGCAGTCCGAGGCACCTCTCTGGAAACACCATATATTTT. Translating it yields CASSPRHLSGNTIYF.

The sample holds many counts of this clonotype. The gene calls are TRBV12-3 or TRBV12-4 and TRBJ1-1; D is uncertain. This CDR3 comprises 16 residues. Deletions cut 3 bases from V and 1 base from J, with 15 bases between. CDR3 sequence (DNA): TGTGCCAGCAGTTTCTCTGGTCCGGCGGGGAACACTGAAGCTTTCTTT. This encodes CASSFSGPAGNTEAFF.

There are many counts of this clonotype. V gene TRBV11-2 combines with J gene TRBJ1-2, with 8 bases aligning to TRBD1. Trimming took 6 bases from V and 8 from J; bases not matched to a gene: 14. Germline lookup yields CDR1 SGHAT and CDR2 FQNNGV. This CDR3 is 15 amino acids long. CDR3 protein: CASRSIRGPQWGYTF. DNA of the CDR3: TGTGCCAGCAGATCTATCAGGGGGCCTCAGTGGGGCTACACCTTC.